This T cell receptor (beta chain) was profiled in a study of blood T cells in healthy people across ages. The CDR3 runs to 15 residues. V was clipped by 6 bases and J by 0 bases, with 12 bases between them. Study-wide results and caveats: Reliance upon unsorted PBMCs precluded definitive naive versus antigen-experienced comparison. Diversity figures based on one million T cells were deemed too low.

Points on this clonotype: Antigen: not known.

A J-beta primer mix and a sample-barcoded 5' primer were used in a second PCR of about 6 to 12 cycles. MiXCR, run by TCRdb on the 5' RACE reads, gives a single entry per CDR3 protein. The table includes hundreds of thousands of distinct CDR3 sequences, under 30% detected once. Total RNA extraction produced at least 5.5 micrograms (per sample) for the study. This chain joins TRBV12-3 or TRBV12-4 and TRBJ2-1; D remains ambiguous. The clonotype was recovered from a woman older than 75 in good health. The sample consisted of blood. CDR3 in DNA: TGTGCCAGCAGATCTCACGGATTCTCCTACAATGAGCAGTTCTTC. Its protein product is CASRSHGFSYNEQFF.